Below are 5 T cell receptor beta chains sequenced from a single sample in a study of radiation and T cells in renal cell carcinoma. Method: immunoSEQ multiplex PCR; TCRdb's copy keeps in-frame clones and lacks some. Of 70,000 to 80,000 clones listed, 65% to 90% are singletons. Time point reported: blood 2 weeks post-SBRT. Treatment: 15 Gy SBRT to primary tumor, nephrectomy 4 weeks later. The specimen was blood, collected from a patient whose treatment included radiotherapy and nephrectomy. The source of these receptors is a woman between 45 and 60 years old with renal cell carcinoma.

This rearrangement joins TRBV5-4 to TRBJ2-1, with TRBD1 matching 9 bases. The CDR3 covers 14 residues. The V gene's germline CDR1 is SGHNT and CDR2 YYREEE (reference sequence). V trimming: 4 bases; J trimming: 6 bases; junction bases outside the gene matches: 5. The CDR3 sequence is CASSPDRGSNEQFF. CDR3 DNA sequence: TGTGCCAGCAGCCCGGACAGGGGATCCAATGAGCAGTTCTTC.

This chain connects TRBV18 to TRBJ2-3; 8 bases are a match to TRBD2. Germline CDR1 reads KGHSH; CDR2 reads LQKENI. This CDR3 has 15 amino acids. With 1 base clipped from V and 5 bases from J, the junction kept 5 bases outside the gene matches. The CDR3 is CASSPRERELDTQYF. The CDR3 bases are TGTGCCAGCTCACCACGGGAGCGGGAGTTAGATACGCAGTATTTT.

The chain has TRBV9 and TRBJ1-2; the D gene is possibly TRBD1 (6 bases). This CDR3 has 12 amino acids. The germline gives CDR1 SGDLS, CDR2 YYNGEE. The V gene lost 3 bases and the J gene lost 4 bases, with 7 bases spanning the gap. This CDR3 reads CASSGGPYGYTF. The CDR3 DNA sequence: TGTGCCAGCAGCGGGGGGCCCTATGGCTACACCTTC.

The chain carries TRBV6-1 and TRBJ1-2; 9 bases fit TRBD1. This CDR3 is built from 14 residues. Germline V lookup: CDR1 MNHNS, CDR2 SASEGT. J gave up 8 bases and V 0 bases, and 4 bases lay outside the gene matches. The CDR3 loop is CASSEAYRGPGYTF. In nucleotides, the CDR3 is TGTGCCAGCAGTGAAGCATACAGGGGGCCCGGCTACACCTTC.

CDR3 region: CASTSGCGTDTQYF. As DNA, the CDR3 is TGCGCCAGCACCTCGGGGTGCGGCACAGATACGCAGTATTTT. This sequence joins TRBV23-1 and TRBJ2-3; possibly TRBD2 for D (5 bases). TRBV23-1 is placed among ORFs of uncertain function. Trimming cost V 7 bases and J 1 base, with 12 bases left between them. The CDR3 totals 14 residues.